A selection of T cell receptor beta chains follows, all from one sample in a study of blood T cell repertoires in COVID-19. Profiled with immunoSEQ multiplex PCR; TCRdb holds only in-frame clones, not every one. Found here are approximately 38,000 clones, approximately 86% of them singletons; the top ten hold roughly 7.2%. Specimen: peripheral blood. These receptors all come from a human donor in a cohort sampled during active COVID-19. Both conserved end residues are part of each CDR3. A D gene is named only where the DNA matches it firmly. Some rows have no size entry. The others give once, few or many, or a class for an expanded clone.

j_gene: TRBJ2-5
d_gene: TRBD2
v_gene: TRBV5-1
abundance: once
CDR3aa: CASSLLGGGETQYF
CDR3nt: TGCGCCAGCAGCCTGCTCGGGGGAGGGGAGACCCAGTACTTC

j_gene: TRBJ1-1
d_gene: -
v_gene: TRBV27
abundance: -
CDR3aa: CASSLSQGGNTEAFF
CDR3nt: TGTGCCAGCAGTTTAAGTCAGGGAGGGAACACTGAAGCTTTCTTT

j_gene: TRBJ2-7
d_gene: -
v_gene: TRBV28
abundance: -
CDR3aa: CASSFQYGRAIYEQYF
CDR3nt: TGTGCCAGCAGTTTTCAATACGGGAGAGCGATATACGAGCAGTACTTC

j_gene: TRBJ1-6
d_gene: -
v_gene: TRBV2
abundance: few
CDR3aa: CASSEAALHF
CDR3nt: TGTGCCAGCAGTGAGGCAGCGCTCCACTTT

j_gene: TRBJ2-5
d_gene: -
v_gene: TRBV7-9
abundance: -
CDR3aa: CASSPKDSQETQYF
CDR3nt: TGTGCCAGCAGCCCCAAGGACAGCCAAGAGACCCAGTACTTC

j_gene: TRBJ1-1
d_gene: -
v_gene: TRBV10-2
abundance: medium-sized
CDR3aa: CATSGNTEAFF
CDR3nt: TGCGCCACCTCAGGGAACACTGAAGCTTTCTTT

j_gene: TRBJ2-1
d_gene: -
v_gene: TRBV4-1
abundance: -
CDR3aa: CASSHVFDEQFF
CDR3nt: TGCGCCAGCAGCCACGTTTTCGATGAGCAGTTCTTC

j_gene: TRBJ2-1
d_gene: -
v_gene: TRBV6-5
abundance: -
CDR3aa: CASSYGAAGYNEQFF
CDR3nt: TGTGCCAGCAGTTACGGGGCGGCTGGTTACAATGAGCAGTTCTTC

j_gene: TRBJ1-5
d_gene: -
v_gene: TRBV27
abundance: -
CDR3aa: CASSRDSGYDQPQHF
CDR3nt: TGTGCCAGCAGTAGGGACTCGGGGTATGATCAGCCCCAGCATTTT

j_gene: TRBJ1-2
d_gene: TRBD1
v_gene: TRBV4-1
abundance: -
CDR3aa: CASSQATGVYGYTF
CDR3nt: TGCGCCAGCAGCCAGGCCACAGGGGTCTATGGCTACACCTTC

j_gene: TRBJ1-5
d_gene: -
v_gene: TRBV29-1
abundance: -
CDR3aa: CSGQNSNQPQHF
CDR3nt: TGCAGCGGGCAGAATAGCAATCAGCCCCAGCATTTT

j_gene: TRBJ1-1
d_gene: TRBD1
v_gene: TRBV5-1
abundance: -
CDR3aa: CASSLGTGALIEAFF
CDR3nt: TGCGCCAGCAGCTTGGGGACAGGGGCCCTAATCGAAGCTTTCTTT

j_gene: TRBJ2-3
d_gene: TRBD2
v_gene: TRBV5-1
abundance: few
CDR3aa: CASSLSGGAVDTQYF
CDR3nt: TGCGCCAGCAGCCTTAGCGGGGGGGCCGTAGATACGCAGTATTTT

j_gene: TRBJ2-7
d_gene: -
v_gene: TRBV7-6
abundance: -
CDR3aa: CASSISGDSYEQYF
CDR3nt: TGTGCCAGCTCTATTAGCGGAGACTCCTACGAGCAGTACTTC

j_gene: TRBJ2-1
d_gene: -
v_gene: TRBV7-5
abundance: -
CDR3aa: CARSSLGLAGDPDNEQFF
CDR3nt: TGTGCCAGAAGCTCTCTGGGACTAGCGGGAGATCCGGATAATGAGCAGTTCTTC

j_gene: TRBJ2-7
d_gene: TRBD1
v_gene: TRBV5-1
abundance: -
CDR3aa: CASSKEGTGQAYEQYF
CDR3nt: TGCGCCAGCAGCAAGGAGGGGACAGGGCAGGCCTACGAGCAGTACTTC

j_gene: TRBJ2-2
d_gene: -
v_gene: TRBV4-1
abundance: few
CDR3aa: CASSLYGANTGELFF
CDR3nt: TGCGCCAGCAGTCTGTACGGAGCGAACACCGGGGAGCTGTTTTTT

j_gene: TRBJ1-2
d_gene: -
v_gene: TRBV24-1
abundance: -
CDR3aa: CATSLADYGYTF
CDR3nt: TGTGCCACCAGTTTGGCCGACTATGGCTACACCTTC

j_gene: TRBJ2-7
d_gene: -
v_gene: TRBV5-4
abundance: -
CDR3aa: CASSLEPAYEQYF
CDR3nt: TGTGCCAGCAGCCTTGAACCGGCCTACGAGCAGTACTTC

j_gene: TRBJ1-3
d_gene: TRBD1
v_gene: TRBV11-2
abundance: -
CDR3aa: CASSFDRGQGNTIYF
CDR3nt: TGTGCCAGCAGCTTCGACAGGGGGCAGGGAAACACCATATATTTT

j_gene: TRBJ2-1
d_gene: TRBD2
v_gene: TRBV11-2
abundance: once
CDR3aa: CASSSLAGVYEQFF
CDR3nt: TGTGCCAGCAGCTCCCTAGCGGGAGTCTATGAGCAGTTCTTC

j_gene: TRBJ2-3
d_gene: -
v_gene: TRBV7-3
abundance: -
CDR3aa: CASSLTASNTDTQYF
CDR3nt: TGTGCCAGCAGCTTAACTGCTAGCAACACAGATACGCAGTATTTT

j_gene: TRBJ1-5
d_gene: TRBD1
v_gene: TRBV6-2/TRBV6-3
abundance: -
CDR3aa: CASSPTPGTAGYSNQPQHF
CDR3nt: TGTGCCAGCAGCCCAACGCCCGGGACAGCAGGCTATAGCAATCAGCCCCAGCATTTT

j_gene: TRBJ2-1
d_gene: -
v_gene: TRBV7-9
abundance: -
CDR3aa: CASSLEPSGTNEQFF
CDR3nt: TGTGCCAGCAGCTTAGAACCCTCCGGTACCAATGAGCAGTTCTTC

j_gene: TRBJ2-5
d_gene: TRBD2
v_gene: TRBV5-6
abundance: -
CDR3aa: CASSWVQRGLEETQYF
CDR3nt: TGTGCCAGCAGCTGGGTCCAGCGGGGGCTGGAGGAGACCCAGTACTTC

j_gene: TRBJ1-1
d_gene: -
v_gene: TRBV29-1
abundance: -
CDR3aa: CSAERSMNTEAFF
CDR3nt: TGCAGCGCGGAGCGCAGCATGAACACTGAAGCTTTCTTT

j_gene: TRBJ1-2
d_gene: TRBD1
v_gene: TRBV5-1
abundance: -
CDR3aa: CASSEGQGFYGYTF
CDR3nt: TGCGCCAGCAGCGAAGGACAGGGGTTCTATGGCTACACCTTC

j_gene: TRBJ2-2
d_gene: -
v_gene: TRBV18
abundance: -
CDR3aa: CASSPGGNTGELFF
CDR3nt: TGTGCCAGCTCACCCGGTGGGAACACCGGGGAGCTGTTTTTT

j_gene: TRBJ1-1
d_gene: TRBD1
v_gene: TRBV7-3
abundance: -
CDR3aa: CASSSGTGVEAFF
CDR3nt: TGTGCCAGCAGCTCTGGGACAGGGGTTGAAGCTTTCTTT

j_gene: TRBJ2-5
d_gene: TRBD2
v_gene: TRBV20-1
abundance: -
CDR3aa: CSASREGGRGETQYF
CDR3nt: TGCAGTGCTAGTCGGGAGGGGGGGCGAGGAGAGACCCAGTACTTC

j_gene: TRBJ2-3
d_gene: -
v_gene: TRBV5-4
abundance: -
CDR3aa: CASSSPSGLNTDTQYF
CDR3nt: TGTGCCAGCAGCTCCCCCTCCGGGTTAAACACAGATACGCAGTATTTT

j_gene: TRBJ1-1
d_gene: -
v_gene: TRBV21-1
abundance: -
CDR3aa: CASSKQGGWDTEAFF
CDR3nt: TGTGCCAGCAGCAAACAGGGGGGCTGGGACACTGAAGCTTTCTTT

j_gene: TRBJ2-1
d_gene: TRBD2
v_gene: TRBV7-9
abundance: -
CDR3aa: CASSPGTSGLIYNEQFF
CDR3nt: TGTGCCAGCAGCCCCGGGACTAGCGGCCTCATTTACAATGAGCAGTTCTTC

j_gene: TRBJ2-1
d_gene: -
v_gene: TRBV7-8
abundance: -
CDR3aa: CASSLVVGGYNEQFF
CDR3nt: TGTGCCAGCAGCTTAGTTGTCGGGGGATACAATGAGCAGTTCTTC

j_gene: TRBJ1-5
d_gene: -
v_gene: TRBV12-5
abundance: -
CDR3aa: CASGLVIGGGNQPQHF
CDR3nt: TGTGCTAGTGGTTTGGTAATCGGGGGTGGGAATCAGCCCCAGCATTTT

j_gene: TRBJ2-7
d_gene: -
v_gene: TRBV5-1
abundance: -
CDR3aa: CASSPDSNYEQYF
CDR3nt: TGCGCCAGCAGCCCGGACAGTAACTACGAGCAGTACTTC

j_gene: TRBJ1-3
d_gene: TRBD1
v_gene: TRBV19
abundance: -
CDR3aa: CASDPGQGVPSGNTIYF
CDR3nt: TGTGCCAGTGACCCGGGACAGGGAGTTCCTTCTGGAAACACCATATATTTT

j_gene: TRBJ2-1
d_gene: TRBD2
v_gene: TRBV24-1
abundance: -
CDR3aa: CATSDSIAGTVKNEQFF
CDR3nt: TGTGCCACCAGTGATTCGATAGCGGGAACCGTGAAGAATGAGCAGTTCTTC

j_gene: TRBJ1-4
d_gene: TRBD1
v_gene: TRBV5-1
abundance: -
CDR3aa: CASSPGQATNEKLFF
CDR3nt: TGCGCCAGCAGCCCAGGACAGGCAACTAATGAAAAACTGTTTTTT

j_gene: TRBJ1-2
d_gene: -
v_gene: TRBV27
abundance: -
CDR3aa: CASSLRGTLGYGYTF
CDR3nt: TGTGCCAGCAGTTTGCGGGGGACGCTTGGATATGGCTACACCTTC

j_gene: TRBJ2-3
d_gene: -
v_gene: TRBV27
abundance: -
CDR3aa: CASSVSQTPTDTQYF
CDR3nt: TGTGCCAGCTCAGTCTCCCAAACCCCCACAGATACGCAGTATTTT

j_gene: TRBJ2-1
d_gene: TRBD1
v_gene: TRBV7-3
abundance: -
CDR3aa: CASSSGQGAPNEQFF
CDR3nt: TGTGCCAGCAGCTCGGGACAGGGGGCGCCGAATGAGCAGTTCTTC

j_gene: TRBJ2-2
d_gene: TRBD2
v_gene: TRBV4-1
abundance: -
CDR3aa: CASSRTSGSSTGELFF
CDR3nt: TGCGCCAGCAGTCGGACTAGCGGGAGTAGCACCGGGGAGCTGTTTTTT

j_gene: TRBJ1-2
d_gene: TRBD1
v_gene: TRBV4-3
abundance: -
CDR3aa: CASSQSRNRGLRYGYTF
CDR3nt: TGCGCCAGCAGCCAATCCCGCAACAGGGGTTTACGTTATGGCTACACCTTC

j_gene: TRBJ2-5
d_gene: -
v_gene: TRBV4-3
abundance: once
CDR3aa: CASSQGSRGGQETQYF
CDR3nt: TGCGCCAGCAGCCAAGGGTCGAGGGGGGGGCAAGAGACCCAGTACTTC

j_gene: TRBJ1-6
d_gene: -
v_gene: TRBV12-3/TRBV12-4
abundance: -
CDR3aa: CASRSDNSPLHF
CDR3nt: TGTGCCAGCAGATCGGATAATTCACCCCTCCACTTT

j_gene: TRBJ1-1
d_gene: -
v_gene: TRBV11-1
abundance: -
CDR3aa: CASSLALGGRLQSNTEAFF
CDR3nt: TGTGCCAGCAGCTTAGCGTTGGGGGGGCGACTGCAATCGAACACTGAAGCTTTCTTT

j_gene: TRBJ1-2
d_gene: -
v_gene: TRBV7-9
abundance: -
CDR3aa: CASSLNKAGGYTF
CDR3nt: TGTGCCAGCAGCTTAAACAAAGCGGGCGGCTACACCTTC

j_gene: TRBJ2-7
d_gene: TRBD1
v_gene: TRBV10-1
abundance: -
CDR3aa: CASSERDRGSYEQYF
CDR3nt: TGCGCCAGCAGTGAGCGGGACAGAGGCTCCTACGAGCAGTACTTC

j_gene: TRBJ2-7
d_gene: -
v_gene: TRBV21-1
abundance: -
CDR3aa: CASSNRDCNYEQYF
CDR3nt: TGTGCCAGCAGCAACCGGGATTGCAACTACGAGCAGTACTTC

j_gene: TRBJ2-3
d_gene: -
v_gene: TRBV27
abundance: -
CDR3aa: CASSSRDFSSLDTQYF
CDR3nt: TGTGCCAGCAGTTCCCGGGACTTTAGCTCTCTGGATACGCAGTATTTT

j_gene: TRBJ1-1
d_gene: TRBD1
v_gene: TRBV12-5
abundance: -
CDR3aa: CASGQGDTEAFF
CDR3nt: TGTGCTAGCGGACAGGGGGACACTGAAGCTTTCTTT

j_gene: TRBJ2-7
d_gene: TRBD1
v_gene: TRBV7-2
abundance: medium-sized
CDR3aa: CASSPTGQVPSEQYF
CDR3nt: TGTGCCAGCAGCCCTACTGGACAGGTCCCCAGCGAGCAGTACTTC

j_gene: TRBJ2-7
d_gene: -
v_gene: TRBV5-4
abundance: -
CDR3aa: CASSDGGQGFDEQYF
CDR3nt: TGTGCCAGCAGTGATGGCGGCCAGGGCTTCGACGAGCAGTACTTC

j_gene: TRBJ2-1
d_gene: TRBD1
v_gene: TRBV28
abundance: -
CDR3aa: CASSLPGQGYNEQFF
CDR3nt: TGTGCCAGCAGCCTCCCGGGACAGGGCTACAATGAGCAGTTCTTC

j_gene: TRBJ1-1
d_gene: TRBD1
v_gene: TRBV11-2
abundance: -
CDR3aa: CASSPEGTGGTEAFF
CDR3nt: TGTGCCAGCAGCCCGGAGGGGACAGGGGGGACTGAAGCTTTCTTT

j_gene: TRBJ1-2
d_gene: -
v_gene: TRBV19
abundance: -
CDR3aa: CASSIVFGQPANGYTF
CDR3nt: TGTGCCAGTAGTATAGTTTTCGGACAGCCGGCGAATGGCTACACCTTC

j_gene: TRBJ2-3
d_gene: -
v_gene: TRBV3-1/TRBV3-2
abundance: -
CDR3aa: CASSQDPRGVDTQYF
CDR3nt: TGTGCCAGCAGCCAAGATCCTCGGGGTGTAGATACGCAGTATTTT